This is a list of T cell receptor beta chains from one sample in a study of CD8+CD57+ T cells in acquired aplastic anemia. In TCRdb, the reads were re-called with MiXCR into one record per CDR3 protein. The sample holds some 200,000 distinct CDR3 sequences, under 50% seen once. Input material: sorted CD4+, CD8+, or CD8+CD57+ T cells (not recorded which) from PBMCs. The receptors derive from a human donor with aplastic anemia. Both conserved end residues are part of each CDR3. The D gene is left open where the match is weak. Clone size is shown for a subset of rows, as once, few, many or a class of expanded clone.

v_gene	d_gene	j_gene	abundance	CDR3aa	CDR3nt
TRBV28	NA	TRBJ2-7	few	CASTGLRSEQYF	TGTGCCAGCACGGGTCTCAGGTCCGAGCAGTACTTC
TRBV4-1	TRBD1	TRBJ1-6	NA	CASSRRQGDSPLHF	TGCGCCAGCAGCCGACGACAGGGGGATTCACCCCTCCACTTT
TRBV19	NA	TRBJ2-2	many	CASGDSRFGELFF	TGTGCCAGCGGGGACTCGCGGTTCGGGGAGCTGTTTTTT
TRBV7-3	NA	TRBJ2-7	many	CASSLGPGTYEQYF	TGTGCCAGCAGCTTAGGTCCGGGGACCTACGAGCAGTACTTC
TRBV2	TRBD1	TRBJ2-3	NA	CASNRDRGSTDTQYF	TGTGCCAGCAACAGGGACAGGGGCAGCACAGATACGCAGTATTTT
TRBV6-6	NA	TRBJ1-5	many	CASSYSAGVGGQPQHF	TGTGCCAGCAGTTACTCGGCAGGGGTAGGGGGTCAGCCCCAGCATTTT
TRBV7-2	NA	TRBJ2-3	few	CASSFYTDTQYF	TGTGCCAGCAGCTTCTACACAGATACGCAGTATTTT
TRBV5-1	TRBD2	TRBJ2-3	NA	CASSRTSGRADTQYF	TGCGCCAGCAGCCGGACTAGCGGGAGGGCAGATACGCAGTATTTT
TRBV3-1	NA	TRBJ1-2	NA	CASSQEDSHPLGYGYTF	TGTGCCAGCAGCCAAGAGGACAGTCATCCCCTGGGGTATGGCTACACCTTC
TRBV7-9	NA	TRBJ2-2	many	CASVRGAVDTGELFF	TGTGCCAGCGTGCGAGGGGCGGTGGACACCGGGGAGCTGTTTTTT
TRBV24-1	TRBD1	TRBJ1-5	NA	CATSSQGFNQPQHF	TGTGCCACCAGTTCACAGGGGTTCAATCAGCCCCAGCATTTT
TRBV5-1	TRBD1	TRBJ2-5	many	CASSLVLGRGHRETQYF	TGCGCCAGCAGCTTGGTTCTGGGCAGGGGGCACAGGGAGACCCAGTACTTC
TRBV19	NA	TRBJ1-1	NA	CATQYRLEAFF	TGTGCCACTCAGTACAGACTGGAAGCTTTCTTT
TRBV29-1	NA	TRBJ2-7	NA	CSVIDSYEQYF	TGCAGCGTCATCGACAGCTACGAGCAGTACTTC
TRBV29-1	NA	TRBJ1-3	NA	CSVETRGTIYF	TGCAGCGTTGAAACCAGGGGCACCATATATTTT
TRBV18	TRBD2	TRBJ2-7	few	CASSPRPSGGIYEQYF	TGTGCCAGCTCACCGAGGCCTAGCGGGGGGATCTACGAGCAGTACTTC
TRBV11-2	NA	TRBJ2-3	NA	CASSLVLGTTDTQYF	TGTGCCAGCAGCTTAGTGTTGGGGACCACAGATACGCAGTATTTT
TRBV19	NA	TRBJ2-7	NA	CASSIDRIAFDEQYF	TGTGCCAGTAGTATCGACAGAATCGCCTTCGACGAGCAGTACTTC
TRBV7-8	TRBD1	TRBJ1-5	NA	CASSTGTGNQPQHF	TGTGCCAGCAGCACCGGGACAGGGAATCAGCCCCAGCATTTT
TRBV24-1	TRBD1	TRBJ2-1	NA	CATSDPGTGGDNEQFF	TGTGCCACCAGTGATCCAGGGACAGGGGGTGACAATGAGCAGTTCTTC
TRBV20-1	NA	TRBJ2-7	NA	CSARARDGYEQYF	TGCAGTGCTAGGGCCCGGGACGGCTACGAGCAGTACTTC
TRBV6-5	TRBD1	TRBJ2-1	NA	CASSYSETGGVEQFF	TGTGCCAGCAGTTACTCGGAGACAGGGGGCGTTGAGCAGTTCTTC
TRBV5-1	NA	TRBJ1-3	many	CASSLVGNTIYF	TGCGCCAGCAGCTTGGTGGGAAACACCATATATTTT
TRBV11-1	NA	TRBJ2-5	many	CASSLYGYAQETQYF	TGTGCCAGCAGCTTATACGGGTACGCTCAAGAGACCCAGTACTTC
TRBV28	NA	TRBJ2-1	NA	CASSSLDLEGRKDNEQFF	TGTGCCAGCAGCTCATTAGACTTGGAGGGGAGAAAAGACAATGAGCAGTTCTTC
TRBV2	NA	TRBJ2-7	many	CASSEALSSDEQYF	TGTGCCAGCAGTGAAGCGCTTAGTAGCGACGAGCAGTACTTC
TRBV20-1	NA	TRBJ2-1	many	CSASRAPSNEQFF	TGCAGTGCTAGTCGGGCCCCTTCTAATGAGCAGTTCTTC